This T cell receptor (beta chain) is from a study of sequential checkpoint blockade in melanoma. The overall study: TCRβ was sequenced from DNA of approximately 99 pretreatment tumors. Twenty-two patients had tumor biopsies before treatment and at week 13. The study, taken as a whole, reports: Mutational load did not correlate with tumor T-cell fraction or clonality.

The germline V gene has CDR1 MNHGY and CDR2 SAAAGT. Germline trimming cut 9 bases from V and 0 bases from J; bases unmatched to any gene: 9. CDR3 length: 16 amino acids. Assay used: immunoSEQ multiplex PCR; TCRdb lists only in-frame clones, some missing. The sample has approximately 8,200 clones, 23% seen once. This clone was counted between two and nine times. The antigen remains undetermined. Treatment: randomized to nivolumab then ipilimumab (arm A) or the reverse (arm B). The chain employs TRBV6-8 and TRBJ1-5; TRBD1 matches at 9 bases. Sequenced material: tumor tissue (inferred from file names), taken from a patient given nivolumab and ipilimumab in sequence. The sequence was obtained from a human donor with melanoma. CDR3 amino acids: CASQQGAHYSNQPQHF. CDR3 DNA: TGTGCCAGTCAACAGGGGGCCCATTATAGCAATCAGCCCCAGCATTTT.